The 18 T cell receptor beta chains in this list originate from one sample, sequenced in a study of blood T cell repertoires in COVID-19. TCRdb keeps only in-frame clones here, not all; method: immunoSEQ multiplex PCR. The table includes more than 95,000 clones, over 70% detected once. Specimen: peripheral blood. The receptors here all came from a woman aged 45-65 years with acute or convalescent COVID-19.

The sample holds a few counts of this clone. The V call is TRBV27, the J call TRBJ1-1; the match to TRBD1 covers 7 bases. Germline-derived CDR1 and CDR2 are MNHEY and SMNVEV (reference sequence). V trimming: 6 bases; J trimming: 4 bases; junction bases outside the gene matches: 8. This CDR3 contains 14 residues. The CDR3 loop reads CASRIQGPGTEAFF. The CDR3 region has the DNA TGTGCCAGCAGGATACAGGGGCCGGGCACTGAAGCTTTCTTT.

The gene calls are TRBV28 and TRBJ2-3; perhaps TRBD2 as D (6 bases). CDR3 length: 16 amino acids. The germline V gene has CDR1 MDHEN and CDR2 SYDVKM. Trimming cost V 2 bases and J 2 bases, with 14 bases left between them. The chain's CDR3 is CASSLIGGRDTDTQYF. CDR3 bases: TGTGCCAGCAGTTTAATCGGGGGTCGGGACACAGATACGCAGTATTTT.

The rearrangement uses TRBV9 and TRBJ1-2; TRBD1 agrees at 10 bases. CDR1 SGDLS and CDR2 YYNGEE come from the germline V gene. V shed 3 bases, J shed 4 bases, and the junction held 6 bases outside the gene matches. The CDR3 length is 15 residues. The CDR3 loop reads CASSAWDRGSYGYTF. The CDR3 DNA is TGTGCCAGCAGCGCGTGGGACAGGGGCTCCTATGGCTACACCTTC.

In its sample, this clone was seen a few times. The V and J genes are TRBV12-3 or TRBV12-4 and TRBJ1-2; D is ambiguous. This CDR3 contains 13 residues. V was pared by 3 bases and J by 8 bases, with 13 bases between. The CDR3 protein is CASSFDGIRGYTF. The DNA for the CDR3 is TGTGCCAGCAGTTTTGACGGGATACGGGGCTACACCTTC.

The chain carries TRBV6-5 and TRBJ1-1; the match to TRBD1 covers 7 bases. Looked up from germline, CDR1 is MNHEY and CDR2 is SVGAGI. This CDR3 spans 14 amino acids. V dropped 6 bases and J dropped 5; count of bases not matched to a gene: 9. CDR3 coding DNA: TGTGCCAGCAGAGGGGGAAGACAGGGAACTGAAGCTTTCTTT. This translates into CASRGGRQGTEAFF.

The chain joins TRBV5-1 to TRBJ2-3; D not certain. Germline CDR1 reads SGHRS; CDR2 reads YFSETQ. The CDR3 runs to 15 residues. V shed 1 base and J shed 3 bases, with 12 bases lying between them. CDR3 sequence: CASSLIGQVTDTQYF. The CDR3 nucleotides are TGCGCCAGCAGCTTGATAGGCCAGGTTACAGATACGCAGTATTTT.

For the CDR3, the DNA is TGTGCCAGTAGTCCCTGGGACAGCCCCTACGAGCAGTACTTC. The encoded protein is CASSPWDSPYEQYF. The genes are TRBV19 and TRBJ2-7; 7 bases map to TRBD1. Trimming at V came to 5 bases and at J to 2 bases, leaving 6 bases not matched to a gene. Germline values: CDR1 LNHDA, CDR2 SQIVND (reference sequence). The CDR3 sequence is 14 residues long.

The sample holds a few counts of this clone. This sequence joins TRBV14 and TRBJ1-3, with a weak D call TRBD1 (5 bases). This CDR3 is 14 amino acids long. Per germline, CDR1 SGHDN and CDR2 FVKESK. V lost 4 bases, J lost 7 bases, and 14 bases lay in between. CDR3 in amino acids: CASSPGGRRNTIYF. Here the CDR3 DNA reads TGTGCCAGCAGCCCGGGGGGACGGAGGAACACCATATATTTT.

V usage is TRBV3-1 (or the pseudogene TRBV3-2) and J usage is TRBJ1-1, with TRBD1 as a possible D gene (5 bases). The germline V gene has CDR1 LGHDT and CDR2 YNNKEL (reference sequence). The germline V and J ends were trimmed by 0 bases and 5 bases, with 13 bases remaining between them. The CDR3 length is 15 residues. CDR3 DNA sequence: TGTGCCAGCAGCCAAGAGGGGGGGATCGGGACTGAAGCTTTCTTT. It specifies CASSQEGGIGTEAFF.

The V call is TRBV5-5, the J call TRBJ1-5; D remains unclear. Trimming shortened V by 3 bases and J by 3 bases, and 7 bases separated the two germline ends. Per germline, CDR1 SGHKS and CDR2 YYEKEE (reference sequence). This CDR3 has 13 amino acids. The CDR3 DNA is TGTGCCAGCAGCTCGGGGTACAATCAGCCCCAGCATTTT. This sequence encodes CASSSGYNQPQHF.

The chain links TRBV7-6 to TRBJ2-1, with D unresolved. CDR3 size: 15 residues. From germline, CDR1 is SGHVS and CDR2 FNYEAQ. Trimming left V 5 bases short and J 5 bases short, with 16 bases between. The CDR3: CASSTETLRNNEQFF. The CDR3 DNA follows: TGTGCCAGCAGCACAGAAACCCTACGGAACAATGAGCAGTTCTTC.

J is TRBJ2-7 and V is TRBV4-1, with TRBD1 as a possible D gene (5 bases). The germline V and J ends were trimmed by 0 bases and 3 bases, with 6 bases remaining between them. The CDR3 sequence is 13 residues long. The germline V gene has CDR1 MGHRA and CDR2 YSYEKL. CDR3 sequence (DNA): TGCGCCAGCAGCCAAGATGACAGCTACGAGCAGTACTTC. Amino acids: CASSQDDSYEQYF.

This clone was counted between two and nine times. The chain couples TRBV19 to TRBJ1-4, with no clear D. V was pared by 7 bases and J by 6 bases, with 15 bases between. CDR1 is LNHDA and CDR2 is SQIVND in the germline V gene (reference sequence). The CDR3 loop spans 14 amino acids. This chain's CDR3 is CASNNLREDEKLFF. The CDR3 nucleotides are TGTGCCAGTAACAACCTGAGGGAGGATGAAAAACTGTTTTTT.

This rearrangement joins TRBV18 to TRBJ1-5; possible D gene TRBD1, 6 bases. This CDR3 is built from 13 residues. Deletions cut 6 bases from V and 5 bases from J, with 11 bases between. The V gene's germline CDR1 is KGHSH and CDR2 LQKENI. The CDR3 nucleotides read TGTGCCAGCTCCCAGGGGCCCGATCAGCCCCAGCATTTT. This gives the protein CASSQGPDQPQHF.

The rearrangement joins TRBV2 to TRBJ1-1, with D possibly TRBD1 on 5 matching bases. The germline V and J ends were trimmed by 3 bases and 4 bases, with 12 bases remaining between them. The CDR3 length is 14 residues. Germline V gene data show CDR1 as SNHLY and CDR2 as FYNNEI. The CDR3 DNA reads as TGTGCCAGCAGTGATCAGGGAACCGGCACTGAAGCTTTCTTT. It specifies CASSDQGTGTEAFF. Variable domain in full (rest from reference TRBV2 and TRBJ1-1): EPEVTQTPSHQVTQMGQEVILRCVPISNHLYFYWYRQILGQKVEFLVSFYNNEISEKSEIFDDQFSVERPDGSNFTLKIRSTKLEDSAMYFCASSDQGTGTEAFFGQGTRLTVV.

Of note for this clone: Different DNA sequences within this sample yield the same CDR3. The chain recombines TRBV5-1 with TRBJ1-2, with a tentative D call TRBD1 (5 bases). This CDR3 region has 14 residues. V lost 0 bases and J 7 bases, leaving 13 bases between the germline ends. In germline, CDR1 is SGHRS, CDR2 YFSETQ. The CDR3, as DNA: TGCGCCAGCAGCTTGGATCGGGGGTCGGGTGGCTACACCTTC. It is translated as CASSLDRGSGGYTF. Drawing the rest from reference TRBV5-1 and TRBJ1-2, the complete variable domain is KAGVTQTPRYLIKTRGQQVTLSCSPISGHRSVSWYQQTPGQGLQFLFEYFSETQRNKGNFPGRFSGRQFSNSRSEMNVSTLELGDSALYLCASSLDRGSGGYTFGSGTRLTVV.

The chain links TRBV7-8 to TRBJ2-1; D possibly corresponds to TRBD2 (5 bases). The CDR3 runs to 12 residues. Germline V gene sequence: CDR1 SGHVS, CDR2 FQNEAQ. With 5 bases removed from V and 10 bases from J, the gap between germline ends came to 12 bases. CDR3 DNA: TGTGCCAGCAGCGGGAGACGAGTGGAGCAGTTCTTC. Its translation is CASSGRRVEQFF.

This chain links TRBV7-9 with TRBJ1-4; 8 positions match TRBD1. Germline V CDR1 and CDR2: SEHNR, FQNEAQ (reference sequence). CDR3 length: 14 residues. After removal of 5 bases from V and 6 bases from J, the junction contained 5 bases not matched to a gene. CDR3 sequence: CASSPLTGDEKLFF. CDR3 sequence (DNA): TGTGCCAGCAGCCCTCTGACAGGGGATGAAAAACTGTTTTTT.